These 22 T cell receptor beta chains were sequenced from one sample in a study of T cell responses to AZD1222 COVID-19 vaccine (dated by TCRdb to 2020 to 2023). The library was produced with the immunoSEQ multiplex PCR assay. The table was pulled from immuneACCESS by TCRdb, which kept in-frame rearrangements only. Such tables lose some clones; where checked, under half of the loss comes from unresolved V genes, and the rest has no known cause. Recorded for this sample are about 150,000 clones; more than 85% of them occurred a single time. Around 1.2% of the sample is held by the ten biggest clonotypes. The time point label here, explained by the study, means: about 28 days (+/-7) after the second vaccine dose. Sequences were derived from peripheral blood, sampled 28 days after the second AZD1222 dose. The receptors shown here come from an adult who received the AZD1222 COVID-19 vaccine.

Concerning this clone: One end of the junction varies from germline; a read error may be responsible. This chain links TRBV29-1 with TRBJ2-1; 9 bases are a match to TRBD1. CDR1 and CDR2 from the germline V gene are SQVTM and ANQGSEA. The CDR3 runs to 13 residues. CDR3 amino acids: CSAEQGARYEQFF. DNA for the CDR3: TGCAGCGCTGAACAGGGGGCGAGATATGAGCAGTTCTTC.

V and J are TRBV7-8 and TRBJ2-5; perhaps TRBD1 as D (6 bases). The V end lost 3 bases, the J end lost 0 bases, and 8 bases lay between the germline ends. Looked up from germline, CDR1 is SGHVS and CDR2 is FQNEAQ. CDR3 length: 14 amino acids. The DNA of the CDR3 is TGTGCCAGCAGCTTGGGACACCACCAAGAGACCCAGTACTTC. Translation: CASSLGHHQETQYF.

V is TRBV18 and J is TRBJ1-4, with TRBD1 identical over 9 bases. Germline CDR1 is KGHSH and CDR2 is LQKENI. With V trimmed by 3 bases and J by 3 bases, 11 bases remained unmatched. This CDR3 is built from 18 residues. The CDR3 DNA sequence: TGTGCCAGCTCACCTAGCACTGGACAGGGGCAGGCTAATGAAAAACTGTTTTTT. Its translation is CASSPSTGQGQANEKLFF.

This clone has a single count. The chain links TRBV6-2 or TRBV6-3 to TRBJ1-5; D is undetermined. Germline CDR1 and CDR2: MNHEY and SVGEGT. V lost 4 bases, J lost 13 bases, and 14 bases lay in between. The CDR3 length is 12 residues. The DNA of the CDR3 is TGTGCCAGCAGTTCCCATTTAGCTATGCAGCATTTT. As protein: CASSSHLAMQHF.

In this sample, this clone turned up a few times. The chain has TRBV27 and TRBJ1-6; D call uncertain. The CDR3 runs to 15 residues. V lost 3 bases, J lost 10 bases, and 16 bases lay in between. Germline V gene lookup returns CDR1 MNHEY and CDR2 SMNVEV (reference sequence). In DNA, the CDR3 is TGTGCCAGCAGTTTCGGACGCCCCCAGCGGTCACCCCTCCACTTT. This encodes CASSFGRPQRSPLHF.

This rearrangement joins TRBV7-6 to TRBJ2-1; maybe TRBD2 (6 bases). The CDR3 totals 15 residues. Germline V CDR1 and CDR2: SGHVS, FNYEAQ. V lost 0 bases, J lost 8 bases, and 14 bases lay in between. CDR3 residues: CASSLALASVHEQFF. CDR3 sequence (DNA): TGTGCCAGCAGCTTAGCACTAGCTTCCGTCCATGAGCAGTTCTTC. Using reference TRBV7-6 and TRBJ2-1 for the parts outside the CDR3, the full variable domain is GAGVSQSPRYKVTKRGQDVALRCDPISGHVSLYWYRQALGQGPEFLTYFNYEAQQDKSGLPNDRFSAERPEGSISTLTIQRTEQRDSAMYRCASSLALASVHEQFFGPGTRLTVL.

V gene TRBV28 combines with J gene TRBJ2-7; 8 bases align to TRBD2. Germline CDR1 reads MDHEN; CDR2 reads SYDVKM. V dropped 5 bases and J dropped 6; count of bases not matched to a gene: 12. The CDR3 has 15 residues. The CDR3 coding sequence is TGTGCCAGCAGTCGATCCGGGACTAGAAGGGGCGAGCAGTACTTC. Translating it yields CASSRSGTRRGEQYF.

This clone appeared a single time. The V gene is TRBV5-1, the J gene TRBJ1-2; D is uncertain. The CDR3 has 14 residues. From germline, CDR1 is SGHRS and CDR2 YFSETQ. The germline V and J ends were trimmed by 1 base and 4 bases, with 11 bases remaining between them. The CDR3 protein is CASSLQPSSYGYTF. In DNA, the CDR3 is TGCGCCAGCAGCTTGCAACCTTCTTCCTATGGCTACACCTTC.

This clone was detected only a few times. This sequence joins TRBV30 and TRBJ2-7; 7 bases agree with TRBD2. The CDR3 contains 15 residues. Trimming at V came to 7 bases and at J to 2 bases, leaving 14 bases not matched to a gene. Per the germline V gene, CDR1 is GTSNPN and CDR2 is SVGIG (reference sequence). CDR3 nucleotides: TGTGCCTTTACCGAGAGACTAGCCAGCACCTACGAGCAGTACTTC. Protein: CAFTERLASTYEQYF.

The chain uses TRBV7-2 and TRBJ2-3; TRBD2 matches at 9 bases. J lost 4 bases, V lost 5 bases, and 10 bases had no gene match. Germline V gene data show CDR1 as SGHTA and CDR2 as FQGNSA. The CDR3 is 16 residues long. CDR3 nucleotide sequence: TGTGCCAGCAGCGCGGTCGCGGGGGGGCTGGCAGATACGCAGTATTTT. As protein: CASSAVAGGLADTQYF. Supplemented by reference TRBV7-2 and TRBJ2-3, the full variable domain reads GAGVSQSPSNKVTEKGKDVELRCDPISGHTALYWYRQSLGQGLEFLIYFQGNSAPDKSGLPSDRFSAERTGGSVSTLTIQRTQQEDSAVYLCASSAVAGGLADTQYFGPGTRLTVL.

The chain employs TRBV25-1 and TRBJ2-5; a weak D match, TRBD1 (6 bases). V lost 1 base and J 6 bases, leaving 12 bases between the germline ends. Germline values: CDR1 MGHDK, CDR2 SYGVNS. This CDR3 is built from 14 residues. CDR3 sequence reads: CASSESTGVQTQYF. The CDR3 bases are TGTGCCAGCAGTGAATCGACAGGAGTGCAGACCCAGTACTTC. The full variable domain, rest sourced from reference TRBV25-1 and TRBJ2-5, is EADIYQTPRYLVIGTGKKITLECSQTMGHDKMYWYQQDPGMELHLIHYSYGVNSTEKGDLSSESTVSRIRTEHFPLTLESARPSHTSQYLCASSESTGVQTQYFGPGTRLLVL.

The chain couples TRBV28 to TRBJ1-2, with D perhaps TRBD1 (6 bases). The germline V gene has CDR1 MDHEN and CDR2 SYDVKM. V was pared by 10 bases and J by 4 bases, with 13 bases between. This CDR3 is 12 amino acids long. The CDR3 nucleotides read TGTGCCACCCACGGGACATTCTATGGCTACACCTTC. It encodes CATHGTFYGYTF.

J is TRBJ2-4 and V is TRBV9, with 7 bases lining up with TRBD1. This CDR3 contains 16 residues. V lost 2 bases and J lost 3; bases outside the gene matches: 8. Germline-derived CDR1 and CDR2 are SGDLS and YYNGEE. As DNA, the CDR3 is TGTGCCAGCAGCGTGACAGGGAGTTGGGGCAAAAACATTCAGTACTTC. Its translation: CASSVTGSWGKNIQYF.

The chain couples TRBV5-6 to TRBJ2-7; 8 bases are a match to TRBD1. The CDR3 runs to 15 residues. Germline V gene data show CDR1 as SGHDT and CDR2 as YYEEEE. Trimming removed 4 bases from V and 1 base from J; junction bases left unmatched: 7. The CDR3 nucleotides are TGTGCCAGCAGCCAAAGACAGGGGCTATCCTACGAGCAGTACTTC. This encodes CASSQRQGLSYEQYF.

The chain couples TRBV28 to TRBJ2-4; D remains ambiguous. Trimming left V 5 bases short and J 9 bases short, with 17 bases between. Germline V lookup: CDR1 MDHEN, CDR2 SYDVKM. There are 14 residues in the CDR3. The CDR3 sequence is CASSLGTSRAIQYF. CDR3 DNA: TGTGCCAGCAGTCTAGGAACCTCCCGGGCCATTCAGTACTTC.

The chain carries TRBV10-3 and TRBJ1-2; 7 bases map to TRBD1. V gave up 5 bases and J gave up 6 bases; unmatched junction bases: 15. Germline V gene sequence: CDR1 ENHRY, CDR2 SYGVKD. The CDR3 totals 16 residues. The CDR3 spells CAISPGTASLGDGYTF. CDR3 sequence (DNA): TGTGCCATCAGTCCAGGGACAGCCTCCCTAGGGGATGGCTACACCTTC.

J is TRBJ1-3 and V is TRBV6-2 or TRBV6-3; a possible D gene is TRBD1 (5 bases). Deletions cut 2 bases from V and 0 bases from J, with 11 bases between. The CDR3 totals 16 residues. Germline CDR1 reads MNHEY; CDR2 reads SVGEGT. The CDR3 spells CASSYARGGSGNTIYF. In DNA form, the CDR3 reads TGTGCCAGCAGTTACGCTCGTGGGGGCTCTGGAAACACCATATATTTT.

This clone occurred a few times. V is TRBV9 and J is TRBJ2-7; D gene unclear. This CDR3 is 14 amino acids long. Per the germline V gene, CDR1 is SGDLS and CDR2 is YYNGEE. The ends were cut back, 4 bases at V and 0 bases at J, with 11 bases in the middle. CDR3 residues: CASSFHDSSYEQYF. CDR3 in DNA: TGTGCCAGCAGCTTCCACGATAGCTCCTACGAGCAGTACTTC.

V gene TRBV7-3 combines with J gene TRBJ1-1; D not resolved. V lost 5 bases to trimming and J lost 7 bases, with 26 bases between them. Germline V gene lookup returns CDR1 SGHTA and CDR2 FQGTGA. The CDR3 has 17 residues. The CDR3 loop is CASSRLRADKDVGEAFF. Written as DNA, the CDR3 is TGTGCCAGCAGCCGATTGAGGGCGGATAAGGATGTGGGTGAAGCTTTCTTT. Looking up the rest from reference TRBV7-3 and TRBJ1-1 gives the full variable domain: GAGVSQTPSNKVTEKGKYVELRCDPISGHTALYWYRQSLGQGPEFLIYFQGTGAADDSGLPNDRFFAVRPEGSVSTLKIQRTERGDSAVYLCASSRLRADKDVGEAFFGQGTRLTVV.

The V and J genes are TRBV19 and TRBJ2-5, with D possibly TRBD2 on 6 matching bases. Between the trimmed V and J ends, which lost 3 bases and 2 bases, there was a span of 10 bases. The CDR3 extends over 14 amino acids. CDR1 is LNHDA and CDR2 is SQIVND in the germline V gene (reference sequence). CDR3 DNA: TGTGCCAGTAGTATCGGGAGCAGACAAGAGACCCAGTACTTC. It is translated as CASSIGSRQETQYF.

V and J are TRBV27 and TRBJ1-2; D gene ambiguous. Germline CDR1 and CDR2: MNHEY and SMNVEV (reference sequence). V lost 4 bases and J lost 5, with 14 bases in between. CDR3 length: 14 residues. The DNA for the CDR3 is TGTGCCAGCAGTTCCACCCGGAGTGGATATGGCTACACCTTC. Translation gives CASSSTRSGYGYTF.

The chain is built from TRBV7-6 and TRBJ2-5; 7 bases fit TRBD2. V was clipped by 5 bases and J by 3 bases; unmatched bases: 6. The germline gives CDR1 SGHVS, CDR2 FNYEAQ. The CDR3 is 14 residues long. The CDR3 region has the DNA TGTGCCAGCAGCACAGGACTAGAGGAAGAGACCCAGTACTTC. Residues: CASSTGLEEETQYF.